These T cell receptor beta chains were read from a single sample in a study of vaccination effects on CD4 cells after COVID-19. The antigens for these receptors are not known. Generated by immunoSEQ multiplex PCR, the TCRdb table keeps only in-frame clones and is missing some. The sample carries 27,000 or so clones, 83% recorded once. Source: CD4+ T cells from PBMCs cultured with HCoV-NL63 spike peptides, taken after COVID-19 vaccination. Receptor source: a human donor who received a COVID-19 vaccine. Some clones in this sample may be carry-over from other donors' samples. Both conserved end residues are part of each CDR3. D genes are given only for firm matches. The size entry is marked missing in some rows and otherwise reads once, few, many or a size class.

j_call clone_size v_call d_call cdr3_nt cdr3_aa
TRBJ2-6 few TRBV5-1 - TGCGCCAGCAGCTTATACTCTGGGGCCAACGTCCTGACTTTC CASSLYSGANVLTF
TRBJ2-1 - TRBV24-1 TRBD1 TGTGCCACCAGTGACATAACAGGGGTAGGCCTCCATGAGCAGTTCTTC CATSDITGVGLHEQFF
TRBJ1-1 once TRBV19 - TGTGCCAGTACTACCCGGTGGGTCTTGAACACTGAAGCTTTCTTT CASTTRWVLNTEAFF
TRBJ2-1 - TRBV12-2 - TGTGCAAGTCGCTTAGCGCCGGCGGGGGCGACCTCCTACAATGAGCAGTTCTTC CASRLAPAGATSYNEQFF
TRBJ1-4 - TRBV7-3 - TGTGCCAGCAGCTTAATGGCGAGAGCAACTAATGAAAAACTGTTTTTT CASSLMARATNEKLFF
TRBJ2-5 - TRBV6-1 TRBD2 TGTGCCAGCAGTGATGAGCGGGGGCCCCTCGAGACCCAGTACTTC CASSDERGPLETQYF
TRBJ2-1 - TRBV18 - TGTGCCAGCTCACCAGGGGGGTTCTCCTACAATGAGCAGTTCTTC CASSPGGFSYNEQFF
TRBJ2-2 - TRBV4-2 - TGTGCCAGCAGCCAAGACCGCAGCGGGAACACCGGGGAGCTGTTTTTT CASSQDRSGNTGELFF
TRBJ2-5 - TRBV5-1 - TGCGCCAGCAGCTTCCCCGGGATCAAGGAGACCCAGTACTTC CASSFPGIKETQYF
TRBJ2-2 - TRBV4-1 TRBD1 TGCGCCAGCAGCCAAGATCAACGGCAGGGGGCTATCGGGGAGCTGTTTTTT CASSQDQRQGAIGELFF
TRBJ1-1 - TRBV7-8 - TGTGCCAGCAGCTTAACCCGGCAGGGCACTGAAGCTTTCTTT CASSLTRQGTEAFF
TRBJ2-3 - TRBV9 - TGTGCCAGCAGCGTGCTCATGGGAGATACGCAGTATTTT CASSVLMGDTQYF
TRBJ2-2 - TRBV5-4 TRBD2 TGTGCCAGCAGCCTGGGACTAGTGGACCGCCTCGGGGAGCTGTTTTTT CASSLGLVDRLGELFF
TRBJ2-1 - TRBV3-1/TRBV3-2 TRBD1 TGTGCCAGCAGCCTTAAACTCGGGACAGTCTACAATGAGCAGTTCTTC CASSLKLGTVYNEQFF
TRBJ2-2 few TRBV6-5 - TGTGCCAGCAGTTACGCCCCGGGACAAGATTTAGAGCTGTTTTTT CASSYAPGQDLELFF
TRBJ1-1 - TRBV5-1 - TGCGCCAGCAGCCCCGACGGGGGTCACACTGAAGCTTTCTTT CASSPDGGHTEAFF
TRBJ1-1 - TRBV7-9 - TGTGCCGCGACGGGCATGGTGGCTGGCACTGAAGCTTTCTTT CAATGMVAGTEAFF
TRBJ1-2 - TRBV11-2 TRBD1 TGTGCCAGCAGCTTGACAGGGGCCTATGGCTACACCTTC CASSLTGAYGYTF
TRBJ1-4 - TRBV18 - TGTGCCAGCTCACCGCTTGGGACATATGAAAAACTGTTTTTT CASSPLGTYEKLFF
TRBJ2-2 few TRBV7-2 TRBD1 TGTGCCAGCAGACAGACAGGGGGCAACCTCAACACCGGGGAGCTGTTTTTT CASRQTGGNLNTGELFF
TRBJ1-2 - TRBV10-3 TRBD1 TGTGCCATCAGGGACAGGGGGAGAAACTATGGCTACACCTTC CAIRDRGRNYGYTF
TRBJ1-3 - TRBV2 TRBD1 TGTGCCAGCAATGGGGACAGCCACTCTGGAAACACCATATATTTT CASNGDSHSGNTIYF
TRBJ1-5 - TRBV19 - TGTGCCAGTAGTATTTCAGGAGACAATCAGCCCCAGCATTTT CASSISGDNQPQHF
TRBJ1-3 few TRBV28 TRBD1 TGTGCCAGCAGTTTAGGGTCCGGACAGGGGGCCCAACACTCTGGAAACACCATATATTTT CASSLGSGQGAQHSGNTIYF
TRBJ2-1 - TRBV24-1 TRBD1 TGTGCCACCAGTGATTCCGGGACAGGGCCCTACAATGAGCAGTTCTTC CATSDSGTGPYNEQFF
TRBJ2-1 - TRBV5-1 TRBD1 TGCGCCAGCAGCCCAACAGGGGCGGAGGACAATGAGCAGTTCTTC CASSPTGAEDNEQFF
TRBJ1-2 - TRBV5-4 - TGTGCCAGCAGGTTGTGGCAGAATGAGAATGGCTACACCTTC CASRLWQNENGYTF
TRBJ1-4 - TRBV5-1 TRBD1 TGCGCCAGCAGCTTGGGGGGGACAGCCCGGGTAGAAAAACTGTTTTTT CASSLGGTARVEKLFF
TRBJ1-2 - TRBV21-1 - TGTGCCAGCAGCAAAGTGAACCACTACTATGGCTACACCTTC CASSKVNHYYGYTF
TRBJ2-3 - TRBV24-1 TRBD1 TGTGCCACCAGTGATCGGGACAGGGGCACAGATACGCAGTATTTT CATSDRDRGTDTQYF
TRBJ1-3 - TRBV30 - TGTGCCTGGAGTGGTAACAGCCTTTCCGGAAACACCATATATTTT CAWSGNSLSGNTIYF
TRBJ2-3 - TRBV11-3 - TGTGCCAGCAGCTTCGACCAGAATGGGGATACGCAGTATTTT CASSFDQNGDTQYF
TRBJ1-5 - TRBV7-3 - TGTGCCAGCAGCCCGACAGGCGGCGATCAGCCCCAGCATTTT CASSPTGGDQPQHF
TRBJ1-5 - TRBV2 - TGTGCCAGCAGTGAAAACCCCAATCAGCCCCAGCATTTT CASSENPNQPQHF
TRBJ2-3 - TRBV10-1 - TGCGCCAGCAGCATACAGCCGAGGGGATATACGCAGTATTTT CASSIQPRGYTQYF
TRBJ2-1 - TRBV28 TRBD2 TGTGCCAGCAGTCCTCCCCTAGCGGAGTGGACTTACAATGAGCAGTTCTTC CASSPPLAEWTYNEQFF
TRBJ2-1 - TRBV6-4 - TGTGCCAGCACCCCGATTACGCTATCCCCCCCTGAGCAGTTCTTC CASTPITLSPPEQFF
TRBJ2-5 - TRBV4-1 TRBD1 TGCGCCAGCAGCCAAGTAGGGACAGCTCAAGAGACCCAGTACTTC CASSQVGTAQETQYF
TRBJ1-2 - TRBV6-4 TRBD1 TGTGCCAGCAGTGACTCTCCGGACAGGGGGGAGGGCTACACCTTC CASSDSPDRGEGYTF